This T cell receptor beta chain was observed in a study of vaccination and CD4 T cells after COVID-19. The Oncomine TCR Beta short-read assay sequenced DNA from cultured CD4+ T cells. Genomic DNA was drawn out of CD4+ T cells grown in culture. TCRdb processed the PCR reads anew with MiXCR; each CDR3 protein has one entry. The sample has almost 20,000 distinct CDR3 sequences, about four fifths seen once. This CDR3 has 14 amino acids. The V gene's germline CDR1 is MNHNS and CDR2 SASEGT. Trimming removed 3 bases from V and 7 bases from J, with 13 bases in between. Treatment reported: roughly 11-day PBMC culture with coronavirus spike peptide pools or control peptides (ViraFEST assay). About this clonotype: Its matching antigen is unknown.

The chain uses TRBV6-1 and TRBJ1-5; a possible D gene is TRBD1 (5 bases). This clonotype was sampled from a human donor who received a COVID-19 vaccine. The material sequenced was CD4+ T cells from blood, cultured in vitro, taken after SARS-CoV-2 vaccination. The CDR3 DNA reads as TGTGCCAGCAGTGAGGTCGGGGGTGGACAGCCCCAGCATTTT. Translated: CASSEVGGGQPQHF.